The 18 T cell receptor beta chains presented below share a single source sample, sequenced in a study of neurological immune-mediated disorders. MiXCR, applied by TCRdb to the 5' RACE reads, yields one record per CDR3 protein. The data contain around 56,000 distinct CDR3 sequences, less than 25% of them singletons. The time point denotes: technical triplicate 2. The sequenced sample consisted of PBMCs. The origin of the receptors is a man between 60 and 75 years old with HTLV-1-associated myelopathy (HAM/TSP).

This clonotype was observed at least ten times. This chain connects TRBV28 to TRBJ2-5; 11 bases align to TRBD1. CDR3 length: 14 residues. Looked up from germline, CDR1 is MDHEN and CDR2 is SYDVKM. V was pared by 9 bases and J by 2 bases, with 5 bases of the junction left unmatched. The CDR3 loop reads CASWDRGNQETQYF. CDR3 DNA sequence: TGTGCCAGTTGGGACAGGGGGAATCAAGAGACCCAGTACTTC.

The sample holds many counts of this clonotype. The chain has TRBV20-1 and TRBJ2-2; possible D gene TRBD1, 6 bases. Germline V lookup: CDR1 DFQATT, CDR2 SNEGSKA (reference sequence). CDR3 length: 13 amino acids. The germline V and J ends were trimmed by 3 bases and 6 bases, with 11 bases remaining between them. The CDR3: CSASMGAPGELFF. DNA for the CDR3: TGCAGTGCTAGTATGGGGGCTCCCGGGGAGCTGTTTTTT.

The chain employs TRBV6-5 and TRBJ2-2; 9 bases align to TRBD1. The germline V gene has CDR1 MNHEY and CDR2 SVGAGI. V shed 6 bases and J 3 bases; nucleotides not matched to a gene: 8. The CDR3 covers 16 residues. The chain's CDR3 is CASRSKGTGYTGELFF. CDR3 nucleotide sequence: TGTGCCAGCAGATCCAAGGGGACAGGGTACACCGGGGAGCTGTTTTTT.

This clonotype showed up many times. The chain employs TRBV28 and TRBJ2-1; D may be TRBD1 (6 bases). CDR1 MDHEN and CDR2 SYDVKM come from the germline V gene. CDR3 length: 13 residues. V was pared by 11 bases and J by 2 bases, with 13 bases between. The CDR3 loop reads CASGTYAYNEQFF. In DNA, the CDR3 is TGTGCCTCCGGGACATATGCCTACAATGAGCAGTTCTTC.

This clonotype was found many times. The rearrangement joins TRBV7-2 to TRBJ1-5; D may be TRBD1 (5 bases). Germline values: CDR1 SGHTA, CDR2 FQGNSA. With 5 bases removed from V and 5 bases from J, the gap between germline ends came to 13 bases. The CDR3 has 14 amino acids. CDR3 residues: CASSPRVGDQPQHF. The CDR3 DNA reads TGTGCCAGCAGCCCTCGGGTGGGGGATCAGCCCCAGCATTTT.

In this sample, this clonotype turned up many times. The chain links TRBV20-1 to TRBJ1-1, with 7 positions matching TRBD1. V was pared by 4 bases and J by 0 bases, with 5 bases of the junction left unmatched. CDR1 is DFQATT, CDR2 SNEGSKA, per germline (reference sequence). This CDR3 is built from 14 residues. CDR3 nucleotide sequence: TGCAGTGCTAACAGGGGCCCGGTGAACACTGAAGCTTTCTTT. Its protein is CSANRGPVNTEAFF.

This clonotype is a singleton in its sample. This chain uses TRBV20-1 with TRBJ1-5; D might be TRBD1 (6 bases). With 0 bases removed from V and 11 bases from J, the gap between germline ends came to 17 bases. The CDR3 covers 14 residues. Germline V gene data show CDR1 as DFQATT and CDR2 as SNEGSKA (reference sequence). DNA for the CDR3: TGCAGTGCTAGAGAAGGACAGTGGGTCGGGGCCCAGCATTTT. This gives the protein CSAREGQWVGAQHF.

This clonotype was counted many times. J is TRBJ2-1 and V is TRBV20-1; TRBD2 aligns across 12 bases. Germline trimming cut 0 bases from V and 7 bases from J; bases unmatched to any gene: 13. This CDR3 comprises 18 residues. Germline loops: CDR1 DFQATT, CDR2 SNEGSKA (reference sequence). DNA for the CDR3: TGCAGTGCTAGAGATCCGGCTAGCGGGAGGGCCATATGGAATGAGCAGTTCTTC. Its translation: CSARDPASGRAIWNEQFF.

There are a few counts of this clonotype. This chain connects TRBV5-1 to TRBJ2-3, with D unresolved. Per germline, CDR1 SGHRS and CDR2 YFSETQ. Deletions cut 0 bases from V and 6 bases from J, with 11 bases between. There are 14 residues in the CDR3. The CDR3 sequence: CASSLESLTDTQYF. For the CDR3, the DNA is TGCGCCAGCAGCTTGGAAAGTTTGACCGATACGCAGTATTTT. Using reference TRBV5-1 and TRBJ2-3 for the parts outside the CDR3, the full variable domain is KAGVTQTPRYLIKTRGQQVTLSCSPISGHRSVSWYQQTPGQGLQFLFEYFSETQRNKGNFPGRFSGRQFSNSRSEMNVSTLELGDSALYLCASSLESLTDTQYFGPGTRLTVL.

Many counts were recorded for this clonotype. This sequence joins TRBV5-1 and TRBJ1-1; possibly TRBD1 for D (5 bases). CDR1 SGHRS and CDR2 YFSETQ come from the germline V gene. CDR3 length: 15 residues. V was cut by 3 bases and J by 6 bases, with 18 bases left in between. In DNA form, the CDR3 reads TGCGCCAGCAGCTGGGAAGGCGGGGGAGGGGCTGAAGCTTTCTTT. Protein: CASSWEGGGGAEAFF.

At least ten counts were recorded for this clonotype. The V call is TRBV28, the J call TRBJ2-5; perhaps D is TRBD1 or TRBD2 (5 bases each). V was clipped by 6 bases and J by 5 bases, with 16 bases between them. CDR1 is MDHEN, CDR2 SYDVKM, per germline. There are 14 residues in the CDR3. The CDR3 loop reads CASRAGYEGETQYF. CDR3 nucleotide sequence: TGTGCCAGCAGGGCTGGCTATGAGGGGGAGACCCAGTACTTC.

This clonotype was seen a single time. The chain carries TRBV5-1 and TRBJ2-3; 9 bases line up with TRBD1. Germline V gives CDR1 SGHRS, CDR2 YFSETQ. V dropped 3 bases and J dropped 3; count of bases not matched to a gene: 2. The CDR3 covers 14 residues. The CDR3: CASSSGTGTDTQYF. CDR3 nucleotide sequence: TGCGCCAGCAGCTCCGGGACAGGGACAGATACGCAGTATTTT.

In this sample, this clonotype turned up many times. V gene TRBV6-5 combines with J gene TRBJ2-1; D ambiguous. CDR1 and CDR2 (germline): MNHEY, SVGAGI. V lost 2 bases and J 6 bases, leaving 8 bases between the germline ends. The CDR3 is 13 amino acids. The CDR3 nucleotides read TGTGCCAGCAGTTACGAACCCCTCAATGAGCAGTTCTTC. This translates into CASSYEPLNEQFF.

The V and J genes are TRBV5-4 and TRBJ2-1; 8 bases align to TRBD2. With V trimmed by 4 bases and J by 3 bases, 3 bases remained unmatched. Germline V gene lookup returns CDR1 SGHNT and CDR2 YYREEE (reference sequence). CDR3 length equals 14 residues. DNA of the CDR3: TGTGCCAGCAGCACCAGCGGGAGCTACAATGAGCAGTTCTTC. Protein product: CASSTSGSYNEQFF.

This clonotype was detected ten times or more. V gene TRBV29-1 combines with J gene TRBJ2-5, with 9 bases lining up with TRBD2. Germline trimming cut 0 bases from V and 5 bases from J; bases unmatched to any gene: 7. Germline CDR1 is SQVTM and CDR2 is ANQGSEA. This CDR3 is 15 amino acids long. The CDR3 DNA reads as TGCAGCGTTGAAGATGGCAGCGGGAGGTTGGAGACCCAGTACTTC. This sequence encodes CSVEDGSGRLETQYF.

This clonotype was picked up many times. V gene TRBV5-1 combines with J gene TRBJ1-1, with D maybe TRBD1 (5 bases). Germline CDR1 SGHRS, CDR2 YFSETQ. This CDR3 has 14 residues. V shed 3 bases and J shed 1 base, with 10 bases lying between them. CDR3 residues: CASSSDGGNTEAFF. In nucleotides, the CDR3 is TGCGCCAGCAGCTCGGACGGGGGGAACACTGAAGCTTTCTTT.

The CDR3 here is CSAREGGGGYNSPLHF. The DNA for the CDR3 is TGCAGTGCTAGAGAGGGGGGCGGAGGCTATAATTCACCCCTCCACTTT. V is TRBV20-1 and J is TRBJ1-6; tentative D call: TRBD1 (6 bases). CDR1 DFQATT and CDR2 SNEGSKA come from the germline V gene (reference sequence). The CDR3 consists of 16 residues. V lost 0 bases and J lost 3, with 12 bases in between.

This clonotype was recorded at least ten times. The CDR3 here is CASSLVSRAEVNNEQFF. CDR3 DNA sequence: TGCGCCAGCAGCTTGGTTAGTCGAGCGGAGGTGAACAATGAGCAGTTCTTC. The chain is built from TRBV5-1 and TRBJ2-1; D possibly corresponds to TRBD2 (5 bases). Germline values: CDR1 SGHRS, CDR2 YFSETQ. Trimming took off 0 bases at V and 5 bases at J, with 18 bases between the two ends. The CDR3 contains 17 residues.